This TCR beta chain comes out of a study of blood T cell repertoires in COVID-19. As for the study in general: Acute and convalescent COVID-19 specimens originated in the United States, Italy and Spain.

TCRdb's copy holds only in-frame clones and misses some; the assay was immunoSEQ multiplex PCR. The sample lists hundreds of thousands of clones, approximately 92% seen once, with 2% to 3% in the top ten. In germline, CDR1 is LNHDA, CDR2 SQIVND (reference sequence). The CDR3 has 13 amino acids. Trimming removed 7 bases from V and 2 bases from J; junction bases left unmatched: 3. This chain uses TRBV19 with TRBJ1-2, with 8 bases aligning to TRBD1. Sequenced: PBMCs or T cells enriched from blood (not recorded which). The TCR sequence derives from a woman aged 18 to 35 who had recovered from COVID-19. CDR3 loop: CASNGQGNYGYTF. In nucleotides, the CDR3 is TGTGCCAGTAACGGACAGGGCAACTATGGCTACACCTTC.